Detailed here is one TCR beta chain. The antigen is unknown. The germline CDR1 and CDR2 sequences are MNHEY and SVGAGI. CDR3 size: 15 residues. V dropped 4 bases and J dropped 6 bases, with 18 bases sitting between them. This sample is part of a study of blood T cells in healthy people across ages. Combining a sample-barcoded 5' primer with a J-beta primer mix, a second PCR ran for roughly 6 to 12 cycles. The authors tagged each cDNA molecule using a template-switch adaptor with 12 random nucleotides. TCRdb processed the 5' RACE reads anew with MiXCR; each CDR3 protein has one entry. The sample carries about a million distinct CDR3 sequences, 48% recorded once. General study results and limits: Unsorted PBMCs blocked a conclusive comparison of naive and antigen-experienced cells.

The individuals who served as donors were healthy Caucasians living in Russia, aged roughly 6 to 95. Total RNA extraction produced at least 5.5 micrograms (per sample) for the study. The receptor was derived from a man younger than 45 in good health. Material: blood. The J gene is TRBJ1-1, the V gene TRBV6-5; D ambiguous. The CDR3: CASSSPSQADPEAFF. In DNA form, the CDR3 reads TGTGCCAGCAGTTCCCCCTCCCAGGCGGACCCTGAAGCTTTCTTT.